A selection of T cell receptor beta chains follows, all from one sample in a study of siplizumab effects on memory and regulatory T cells. Assay used: immunoSEQ multiplex PCR; TCRdb lists only in-frame clones, some missing. The sample contains over 85,000 clones, roughly 92% of which appear only once. The sequencing input was CD4+ T cells sorted from blood. The source is a human donor in good health. The CDR3 runs from the conserved cysteine through the conserved F or W. D genes are given only for firm matches. A clone size is listed for some rows: how often the clone was seen (once, few, many), or a class if it is expanded.

TRBV6-5	TRBJ2-7	TRBD1	NA	TGTGCCAGCAGTTTCCGGGACAGGGGCTACGAGCAGTACTTC	CASSFRDRGYEQYF
TRBV5-1	TRBJ2-2	TRBD1	NA	TGCGCCAGCAGTTACACCGCCGGGACAGGCGTCACCGGGGAGCTGTTTTTT	CASSYTAGTGVTGELFF
TRBV23-1	TRBJ2-3	TRBD1	NA	TGCGCCAGCAGTCATCCGACAGGGCGCCGGGATACGCAGTATTTT	CASSHPTGRRDTQYF
TRBV5-1	TRBJ2-7	NA	NA	TGCGCCAGCAGCTTGGCCGGGGGCGACTCCTACGAGCAGTACTTC	CASSLAGGDSYEQYF
TRBV18	TRBJ2-4	TRBD1	NA	TGTGCCAGCTCACCGACAGGGCAAAACATTCAGTACTTC	CASSPTGQNIQYF
TRBV6-5	TRBJ2-5	NA	NA	TGTGCCAGCAGTCGCCGACGGGATACGACCCAGTACTTC	CASSRRRDTTQYF
TRBV20-1	TRBJ2-1	TRBD1	NA	TGCAGTGCCTACCAGGGGGCCTTGCAGTTCTTC	CSAYQGALQFF
TRBV6-6	TRBJ2-7	NA	NA	TGTGCCAGCACCCCTTCGGAGGGGGTAGGGGCCTACGAGCAGTACTTC	CASTPSEGVGAYEQYF
TRBV7-2	TRBJ2-5	TRBD2	NA	TGTGCCAGCAGCTTAGTAGCGGGGGGGCCGTTGGGAGAGACCCAGTACTTC	CASSLVAGGPLGETQYF
TRBV6-6	TRBJ2-5	NA	NA	TGTGCCAGCAGTACCCCCTTGGGGACGGGGGAGACCCAGTACTTC	CASSTPLGTGETQYF
TRBV6-1	TRBJ2-7	NA	NA	TGTGCCAGCACCGCCATGTGGGGCTCCTACGAGCAGTACTTC	CASTAMWGSYEQYF
TRBV7-9	TRBJ2-7	TRBD1	NA	TGTGCCAGCAGCTTTAGGGACAGGGGGCTCGAGCAGTACTTC	CASSFRDRGLEQYF
TRBV6-6	TRBJ1-3	TRBD1	NA	TGTGCCAGCAGGCCCAGGGGGCAGGGAAACACCATATATTTT	CASRPRGQGNTIYF
TRBV20-1	TRBJ2-5	NA	few	TGCAGTGCTGCCCGGCAGACCCAGTACTTC	CSAARQTQYF
TRBV4-1	TRBJ2-2	TRBD2	once	TGCGCCAGCAGCCAAAACCCGGGGGGACTAGCGGCCGGGGAGCTGTTTTTT	CASSQNPGGLAAGELFF
TRBV5-4	TRBJ1-3	NA	NA	TGTGCCAGCAGCTTGAAGGGCTCTGGAAACACCATATATTTT	CASSLKGSGNTIYF
TRBV7-2	TRBJ1-4	TRBD1	NA	TGTGCCAGCAGCTCGGACAGGGTTGGTGAAAAACTGTTTTTT	CASSSDRVGEKLFF
TRBV5-1	TRBJ2-3	TRBD1	NA	TGCGCCAGCAGCTACGGACCGGGACAGATCACAGATACGCAGTATTTT	CASSYGPGQITDTQYF
TRBV25-1	TRBJ2-5	NA	NA	TGTGCCAGCAGTGGGCTAGAGCGGGAGACCCAGTACTTC	CASSGLERETQYF
TRBV7-6	TRBJ2-5	TRBD2	NA	TGTGCCAGCAGCCAAAAGACTAGCGTGGAGACCCAGTACTTC	CASSQKTSVETQYF
TRBV7-9	TRBJ1-2	NA	NA	TGTGCCAGCAGCTTTCAGTTGCAACGAGGCTACACCTTC	CASSFQLQRGYTF
TRBV7-2	TRBJ2-7	NA	NA	TGTGCCAGCAGCTTACAAGGGGCTACTGGGCAGTACTTC	CASSLQGATGQYF
TRBV7-9	TRBJ2-3	TRBD2	NA	TGTGCCAGCAGCTTAGGACTAGCGGGGAGCACAGATACGCAGTATTTT	CASSLGLAGSTDTQYF
TRBV6-1	TRBJ1-3	NA	NA	TGTGCCAGCAGTGAAGCCCTCAGGGCTGGAAACACCATATATTTT	CASSEALRAGNTIYF
TRBV4-2	TRBJ2-7	TRBD1	NA	TGTGCCAGCAGCCGGGGACAGGGAAACTACGAGCAGTACTTC	CASSRGQGNYEQYF
TRBV6-5	TRBJ2-7	NA	NA	TGTGCCAGCTGTTCCTACACCGAGCAGTACTTC	CASCSYTEQYF
TRBV6-1	TRBJ2-7	TRBD2	NA	TGTGCCAGCAGTGGTCTCGGGACTAGCGGATCCTACGAGCAGTACTTC	CASSGLGTSGSYEQYF
TRBV29-1	TRBJ2-7	NA	NA	TGCAGCGTTGAGGGCAGTCCCTACGAGCAGTACTTC	CSVEGSPYEQYF
TRBV5-1	TRBJ1-1	NA	few	TGCGCCAGCAGCCAGAGTTCGACCATGAACACTGAAGCTTTCTTT	CASSQSSTMNTEAFF
TRBV18	TRBJ1-1	TRBD1	NA	TGTGCCAGCTCACTAAATTTCGGGACAGGGGGGCCTGAAGCTTTCTTT	CASSLNFGTGGPEAFF
TRBV9	TRBJ1-1	NA	NA	TGTGCCAGCAGCGTAGGTACGGGGGTGACGAGGAGCACTGAAGCTTTCTTT	CASSVGTGVTRSTEAFF
TRBV18	TRBJ1-1	NA	NA	TGTGCCAGCTCACCTGACAGCCACACTGAAGCTTTCTTT	CASSPDSHTEAFF
TRBV29-1	TRBJ2-5	NA	NA	TGCAGCGCAGTACAAGAGACCCAGTACTTC	CSAVQETQYF
TRBV19	TRBJ1-1	NA	once	TGTGCCAGTAGTGTGGCGGACGGTCCAATGAACACTGAAGCTTTCTTT	CASSVADGPMNTEAFF
TRBV18	TRBJ2-7	NA	NA	TGTGCCAGCTCACCAAACGAGGGGGGCAGGAGCGAGCAGTACTTC	CASSPNEGGRSEQYF
TRBV29-1	TRBJ2-3	NA	NA	TGCAGCGTTGGGGCCGGGGCCTTCACAGATACGCAGTATTTT	CSVGAGAFTDTQYF
TRBV6-6	TRBJ1-2	NA	NA	TGTGCCAGCAGTTACTCGTTAGGGGACTCCCGAGGCTACACCTTC	CASSYSLGDSRGYTF